These T cell receptor beta chains were read from a single sample in a study of OX40 agonist ivuxolimab in advanced cancers. Data came from immunoSEQ multiplex PCR; TCRdb stores just in-frame clones and leaves some out. This repertoire shows 36,000 or so clones, about nine tenths found once; its top ten account for about 4%. Sequencing used CD4+ or CD8+ T cells sorted from blood, obtained in a trial of the OX40 agonist ivuxolimab. The receptors come from an adult with an advanced solid tumor such as melanoma, head and neck, liver or kidney cancer. Each CDR3 is given without its conserved first and last residue.

v_gene | CDR3aa
TRBV5-5 | ASSLAGGGYGEQF
TRBV5-1 | ASSLKIPSTDTQY
TRBV11-2 | ASSLAGSYEQY
TRBV19 | ASRPPGQGRDIQY
TRBV6-9 | ARLGGQGVSYGYT
TRBV7-7 | ASSDWTGGTGELF
TRBV27 | ASSRPGQGVWEQF
TRBV6-5 | ASSYRGLRGTQY
TRBV5-1 | ASSRQRAGETQY
TRBV4-1 | ASSQGLARTPSNEQF
TRBV27 | ASRSSGLYEQY
TRBV6-1 | ASSEIQGATEAF
TRBV5-1 | ASSLGVGGYEQY
TRBV28 | ASGPGFIGYT
TRBV6-6 | ASSGQEQF
TRBV10-3 | AIAVEGLTDTQY
TRBV5-4 | ASSFRTSGRGETQY
TRBV19 | ASSIGGLFTDTQY
TRBV10-2 | ASSARDRGVMNTEAF
TRBV2 | ASSEYATANYGYT
TRBV5-1 | ASSMSAGTEAF
TRBV7-6 | ASSLAPGTFNEKLF
TRBV7-9 | ASSRRGVYGYT
TRBV7-9 | ASRLGQTSGANVLT
TRBV11-2 | ASSLEGLVRRDEAF
TRBV7-2 | ASSLGLAGGTDTQY
TRBV6-1 | ASSTDRVESEQF
TRBV28 | ASISSPPATQY
TRBV19 | ASSIRAGTAPNYGYT
TRBV7-6 | ASSFRPFNEQY
TRBV5-1 | ASGVFGGGSTDTQY
TRBV6-5 | ASTLRGSRTDTQY
TRBV7-9 | ASSFSGVTDTQY
TRBV7-2 | ASSSGLAGGPVGNEQF
TRBV28 | ASRLTGTGTANYGYT
TRBV7-9 | ASSVAYRAPTEAF
TRBV2 | ASSGDSSNQPQH
TRBV19 | ASSRTDLNYGYT
TRBV28 | ATQFYSQKETQY
TRBV11-1 | ASSLLGATGELF
TRBV30 | AWILGGDGYT
TRBV27 | ASRRPPGVAF
TRBV19 | ASHPQGALNEKLF
TRBV25-1 | ASSEDRPVYEQY